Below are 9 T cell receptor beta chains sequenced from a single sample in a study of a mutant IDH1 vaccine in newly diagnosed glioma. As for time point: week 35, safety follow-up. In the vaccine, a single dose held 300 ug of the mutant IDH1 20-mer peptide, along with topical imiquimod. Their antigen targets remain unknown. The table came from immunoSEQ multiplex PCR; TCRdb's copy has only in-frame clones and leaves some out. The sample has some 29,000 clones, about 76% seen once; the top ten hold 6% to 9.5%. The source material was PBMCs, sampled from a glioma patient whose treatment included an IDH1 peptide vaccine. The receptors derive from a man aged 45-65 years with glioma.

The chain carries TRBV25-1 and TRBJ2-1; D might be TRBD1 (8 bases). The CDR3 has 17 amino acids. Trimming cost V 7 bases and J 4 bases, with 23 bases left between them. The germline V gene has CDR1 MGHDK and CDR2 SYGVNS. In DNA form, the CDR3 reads TGTGCCAGCAAACCCTCCCGAGGGGGGGACAGGTACAATGAGCAGTTCTTC. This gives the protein CASKPSRGGDRYNEQFF.

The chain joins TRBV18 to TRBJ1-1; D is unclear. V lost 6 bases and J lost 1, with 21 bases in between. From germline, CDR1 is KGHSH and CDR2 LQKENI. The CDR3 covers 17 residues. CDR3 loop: CASSPVAPDGPNTEAFF. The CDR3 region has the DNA TGTGCCAGCTCCCCCGTGGCCCCGGACGGACCGAACACTGAAGCTTTCTTT.

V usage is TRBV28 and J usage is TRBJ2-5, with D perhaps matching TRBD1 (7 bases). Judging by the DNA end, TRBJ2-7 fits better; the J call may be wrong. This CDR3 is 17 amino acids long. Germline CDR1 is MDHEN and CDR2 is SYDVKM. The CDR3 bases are TGTGCCAGCAGTTTCGGGGCGGGACAGACGAAGGCCTACGAGCAGTACTTC. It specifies CASSFGAGQTKAYEQYF.

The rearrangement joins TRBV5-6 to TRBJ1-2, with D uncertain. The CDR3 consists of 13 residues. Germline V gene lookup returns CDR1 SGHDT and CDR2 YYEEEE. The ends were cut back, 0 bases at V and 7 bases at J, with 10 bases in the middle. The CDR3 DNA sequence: TGTGCCAGCAGCTTGGTTCGAGAAACTGGCTACACCTTC. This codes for CASSLVRETGYTF.

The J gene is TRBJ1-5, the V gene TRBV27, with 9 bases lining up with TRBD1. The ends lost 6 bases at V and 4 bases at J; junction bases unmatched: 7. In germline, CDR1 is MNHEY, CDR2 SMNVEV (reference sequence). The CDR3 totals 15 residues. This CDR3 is CASSPGTGTNQPQHF. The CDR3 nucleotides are TGTGCCAGCAGCCCCGGGACAGGGACTAATCAGCCCCAGCATTTT.

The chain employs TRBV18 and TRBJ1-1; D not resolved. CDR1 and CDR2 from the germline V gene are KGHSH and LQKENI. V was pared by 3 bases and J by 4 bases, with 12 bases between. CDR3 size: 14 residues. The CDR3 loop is CASSPLQDGTEAFF. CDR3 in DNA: TGTGCCAGCTCACCCCTTCAGGACGGCACTGAAGCTTTCTTT. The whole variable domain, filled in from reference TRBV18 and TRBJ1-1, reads NAGVMQNPRHLVRRRGQEARLRCSPMKGHSHVYWYRQLPEEGLKFMVYLQKENIIDESGMPKERFSAEFPKEGPSILRIQQVVRGDSAAYFCASSPLQDGTEAFFGQGTRLTVV.

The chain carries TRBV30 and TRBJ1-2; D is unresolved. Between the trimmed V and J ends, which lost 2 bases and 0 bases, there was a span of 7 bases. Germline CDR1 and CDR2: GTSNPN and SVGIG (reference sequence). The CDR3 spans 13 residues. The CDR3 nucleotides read TGTGCCTGGAGTAGCGGTACTAACTATGGCTACACCTTC. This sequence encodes CAWSSGTNYGYTF.

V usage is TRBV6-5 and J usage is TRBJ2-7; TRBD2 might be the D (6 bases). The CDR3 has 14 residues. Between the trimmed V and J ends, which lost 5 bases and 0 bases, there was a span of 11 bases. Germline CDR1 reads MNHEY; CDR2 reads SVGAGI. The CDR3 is CASSETRTSYEQYF. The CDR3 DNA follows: TGTGCCAGCAGTGAGACTAGAACCTCCTACGAGCAGTACTTC.

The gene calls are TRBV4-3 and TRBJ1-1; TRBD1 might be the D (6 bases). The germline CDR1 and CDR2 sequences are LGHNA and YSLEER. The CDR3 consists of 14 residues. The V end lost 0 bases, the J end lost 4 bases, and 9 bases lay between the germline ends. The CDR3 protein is CASSQDRGSTEAFF. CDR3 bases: TGCGCCAGCAGCCAAGACAGGGGTTCCACTGAAGCTTTCTTT.